This TCR beta chain was retrieved from a study of OX40 agonist ivuxolimab in advanced cancers. Produced via immunoSEQ multiplex PCR; TCRdb's table is partial and in-frame only. The repertoire consists of 20,000 to 25,000 clones, with over 75% occurring once and the leading ten covering 16%. Sequencing was performed on CD4+ or CD8+ T cells sorted from blood, taken in a trial of the OX40 agonist ivuxolimab. The sequence was obtained from an adult with an advanced solid tumor such as melanoma, head and neck, liver or kidney cancer.

The CDR3 sequence is CASSRGLAGTDTQYF. The CDR3 DNA reads TGTGCCAGCAGCCGAGGACTAGCGGGCACAGATACGCAGTATTTT. The rearrangement uses TRBV5-4 and TRBJ2-3, with 10 bases matching TRBD2. The germline V gene encodes CDR1 SGHNT and CDR2 YYREEE (reference sequence). This CDR3 is 15 amino acids long. With 4 bases clipped from V and 1 base from J, the junction kept 3 bases outside the gene matches.